This TCR beta chain was documented in a study of early stage breast cancer tumors. Each tumor contributed about 17-55 mg of diced tissue. Study conclusions and caveats: Commonly generated sequences made up most enriched TCRB sequences shared between patients. Blood repertoires resembled normal breast more than tumor.

As to this clone: No antigen is known for it.

Some clones are missing from TCRdb's copy, which holds only in-frame ones; the method was immunoSEQ multiplex PCR. The data contain about 10,000 clones, around three fifths of them singletons. This CDR3 has 15 amino acids. The V gene's germline CDR1 is SGHTA and CDR2 FQGNSA. Trimming at V came to 5 bases and at J to 10 bases, leaving 10 bases not matched to a gene. This sequence was found in a person in their sixties or seventies with breast cancer. The V gene is TRBV7-2, the J gene TRBJ1-6, with 8 nucleotides matching TRBD1. The sample consisted of breast tumor tissue. Written as DNA, the CDR3 is TGTGCCAGCAGCCCAGGACAGGGTGGATGGTCACCCCTCCACTTT. Its translation is CASSPGQGGWSPLHF. The variable domain in full, completed from reference TRBV7-2 and TRBJ1-6, reads GAGVSQSPSNKVTEKGKDVELRCDPISGHTALYWYRQSLGQGLEFLIYFQGNSAPDKSGLPSDRFSAERTGGSVSTLTIQRTQQEDSAVYLCASSPGQGGWSPLHFGNGTRLTVT.